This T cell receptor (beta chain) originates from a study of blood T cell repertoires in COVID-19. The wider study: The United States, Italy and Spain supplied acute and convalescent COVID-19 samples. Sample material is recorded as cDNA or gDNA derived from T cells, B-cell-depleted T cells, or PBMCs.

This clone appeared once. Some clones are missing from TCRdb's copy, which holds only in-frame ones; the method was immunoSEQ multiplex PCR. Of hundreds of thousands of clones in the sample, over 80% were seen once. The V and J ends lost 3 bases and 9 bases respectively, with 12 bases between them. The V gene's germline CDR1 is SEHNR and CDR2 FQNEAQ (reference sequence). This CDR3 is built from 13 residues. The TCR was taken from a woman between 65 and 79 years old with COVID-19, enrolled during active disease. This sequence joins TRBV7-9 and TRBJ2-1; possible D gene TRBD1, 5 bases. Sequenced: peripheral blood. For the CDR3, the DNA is TGTGCCAGCAGCTTCTCAGGGCCGGGTGAGCAGTTCTTC. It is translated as CASSFSGPGEQFF.